This T cell receptor beta chain was retrieved from a study of patients and donors after allogeneic stem cell transplantation. MiXCR, applied by TCRdb to the RT-PCR reads, yields one record per CDR3 protein. The table lists under 200,000 distinct CDR3 sequences, about a quarter of them singletons, with 26% in the top ten. The CDR3 loop spans 14 amino acids. Trimming cost V 5 bases and J 2 bases, with 12 bases left between them. Sequencing was carried out using blood, either unsorted or a sorted T cell fraction (not recorded which). The sequence was collected from a human donor who was either an allogeneic HSCT recipient or a stem cell or donor lymphocyte infusion donor (not recorded which). It is not recorded whose cells these are; they may come from a transplant donor. This chain joins TRBV12-3 or TRBV12-4 and TRBJ2-5; tentatively, D is TRBD1 or TRBD2 (5 bases each). Written as DNA, the CDR3 is TGTGCCAGCAGTCCCTGGGACGGACAAGAGACCCAGTACTTC. This translates into CASSPWDGQETQYF.